One sample yielded the 12 T cell receptor beta chains listed below, sequenced in a study of blood T cell repertoires in COVID-19. Only in-frame clones appear in the TCRdb table, and some are missing; sequencing was by immunoSEQ multiplex PCR. The sample contains 200,000 to 300,000 clones, about nine tenths of which appear only once. The sample taken for sequencing was PBMCs or T cells enriched from blood (not recorded which). The source of these receptors is a woman in her 40s with acute COVID-19.

The CDR3 spells CASSLGGQSYEQYV. CDR3 nucleotides: TGTGCCAGCAGCTTAGGCGGACAATCCTACGAGCAGTACGTC. This chain uses TRBV7-2 with TRBJ2-7; a possible D gene is TRBD1 (5 bases). Germline CDR1 reads SGHTA; CDR2 reads FQGNSA. V shed 1 base and J shed 1 base, with 8 bases lying between them. CDR3 size: 14 residues.

J is TRBJ2-1 and V is TRBV7-2; no clear D gene. The V gene's germline CDR1 is SGHTA and CDR2 FQGNSA. V was clipped by 2 bases and J by 5 bases, with 10 bases between them. The CDR3 has 14 residues. The CDR3 bases are TGTGCCAGCAGCTTAAGATGGGCAGACAATGAGCAGTTCTTC. The encoded protein is CASSLRWADNEQFF.

The chain carries TRBV6-2 or TRBV6-3 and TRBJ1-1; D not certain. CDR1 is MNHEY, CDR2 SVGEGT, per germline. V was cut by 2 bases and J by 6 bases, with 10 bases left in between. CDR3 length equals 13 residues. The chain's CDR3 is CASSYLFYSEAFF. DNA for the CDR3: TGTGCCAGCAGTTACCTGTTTTATTCTGAAGCTTTCTTT.

The rearrangement links TRBV5-1 to TRBJ1-5; TRBD1 agrees at 9 bases. From germline, CDR1 is SGHRS and CDR2 YFSETQ. V was pared by 4 bases and J by 5 bases, with 4 bases of the junction left unmatched. This CDR3 has 14 amino acids. The CDR3 DNA reads TGCGCCAGCAGCCGGACAGGGGCAGATCAGCCCCAGCATTTT. Amino acid sequence: CASSRTGADQPQHF. Full variable domain (rest looked up from reference TRBV5-1 and TRBJ1-5): KAGVTQTPRYLIKTRGQQVTLSCSPISGHRSVSWYQQTPGQGLQFLFEYFSETQRNKGNFPGRFSGRQFSNSRSEMNVSTLELGDSALYLCASSRTGADQPQHFGDGTRLSIL.

The gene calls are TRBV19 and TRBJ1-4, with 9 bases fitting TRBD1. Germline CDR1 LNHDA, CDR2 SQIVND (reference sequence). This CDR3 contains 14 residues. The J segment lost 7 bases and the V segment lost 5 bases, leaving 5 bases of the junction unmatched. The CDR3 nucleotides are TGTGCCAGTAGTTCACGGACAGGGGCTGAAAAACTGTTTTTT. Translation: CASSSRTGAEKLFF.

The rearrangement uses TRBV9 and TRBJ2-3; TRBD2 matches 7 bases. The CDR3 consists of 16 residues. V was pared by 4 bases and J by 2 bases, with 10 bases of the junction left unmatched. Germline CDR1 reads SGDLS; CDR2 reads YYNGEE. CDR3 nucleotides: TGTGCCAGCAGCTCCCTTGGGAGGGCTGACACAGATACGCAGTATTTT. Translation gives CASSSLGRADTDTQYF.

The chain couples TRBV5-1 to TRBJ2-5; D may be TRBD2 (5 bases). This CDR3 is 17 amino acids long. Germline CDR1 and CDR2: SGHRS and YFSETQ. V was cut by 4 bases and J by 5 bases, with 24 bases left in between. CDR3 sequence: CASSTGSALRRLETQYF. Here the CDR3 DNA reads TGCGCCAGCAGCACGGGGTCCGCACTAAGGCGTCTGGAGACCCAGTACTTC.

The chain recombines TRBV5-1 with TRBJ2-3, with TRBD2 matching over 7 bases. This CDR3 has 15 amino acids. Looked up from germline, CDR1 is SGHRS and CDR2 is YFSETQ. Germline trimming cut 3 bases from V and 1 base from J; bases unmatched to any gene: 5. This chain's CDR3 is CASSSREQRTDTQYF. CDR3 in DNA: TGCGCCAGCAGCTCGCGGGAGCAGCGCACAGATACGCAGTATTTT.

This chain connects TRBV14 to TRBJ2-3, with TRBD2 identical over 11 bases. V was clipped by 4 bases and J by 8 bases; unmatched bases: 5. The CDR3 consists of 14 residues. Germline V gene data show CDR1 as SGHDN and CDR2 as FVKESK. CDR3 in DNA: TGTGCCAGCAGCCGGGGACTAGCGGCCGGTACGCAGTATTTT. Protein: CASSRGLAAGTQYF. The complete variable domain, with remaining parts taken from reference TRBV14 and TRBJ2-3, reads EAGVTQFPSHSVIEKGQTVTLRCDPISGHDNLYWYRRVMGKEIKFLLHFVKESKQDESGMPNNRFLAERTGGTYSTLKVQPAELEDSGVYFCASSRGLAAGTQYFGPGTRLTVL.

The chain uses TRBV7-2 and TRBJ1-3, with no clear D. The CDR3 covers 19 residues. V was shortened by 5 bases and J by 1 base, with 24 bases between the two germline ends. CDR1 is SGHTA and CDR2 is FQGNSA in the germline V gene. This CDR3 reads CASSPLPRRPRRSGNTIYF. In DNA form, the CDR3 reads TGTGCCAGCAGCCCCCTCCCGCGTCGACCCAGGAGGTCTGGAAACACCATATATTTT.

This chain uses TRBV7-2 with TRBJ1-5; 7 bases map to TRBD1. Germline CDR1 and CDR2: SGHTA and FQGNSA. The ends lost 6 bases at V and 6 bases at J; junction bases unmatched: 8. This CDR3 contains 14 residues. The CDR3 is CASRDTGDSQPQHF. Here the CDR3 DNA reads TGTGCCAGCAGAGACACAGGGGACAGTCAGCCCCAGCATTTT.

The V gene is TRBV28, the J gene TRBJ1-5; 9 bases agree with TRBD1. The CDR3 is made up of 17 amino acids. Germline-derived CDR1 and CDR2 are MDHEN and SYDVKM. V trimming: 5 bases; J trimming: 0 bases; junction bases outside the gene matches: 8. Here the CDR3 reads CASSQGQGLYSNQPQHF. The CDR3 DNA follows: TGTGCCAGCAGTCAAGGACAGGGGCTATATAGCAATCAGCCCCAGCATTTT.